The source of this T cell receptor beta chain is a study of T-cell reconstitution after alpha-beta-depleted transplantation in children. The junction had 9 bases not matched to a gene; V was cut back by 0 bases and J by 4 bases. CDR3 length: 16 residues. Per germline, CDR1 SGDLS and CDR2 YYNGEE. Unique molecular identifiers were built into the TCRbeta library. TCRdb called the PCR reads again in MiXCR, with one record for every CDR3 protein. The sample consists of about 600,000 distinct CDR3 sequences, about 11% of them appearing once. This clonotype was seen more than once but under ten times. The sequencing here drew on PBMCs from the stem cell graft donor, taken from the stem cell graft. This chain connects TRBV9 to TRBJ2-5, with 7 bases fitting TRBD2. The sequence derives from a human donor who donated a stem cell graft to a child with acute myeloid leukemia. As DNA, the CDR3 is TGTGCCAGCAGCGTAGGCGGCGGGAGAGCGGCAGAGACCCAGTACTTC. Residues: CASSVGGGRAAETQYF.